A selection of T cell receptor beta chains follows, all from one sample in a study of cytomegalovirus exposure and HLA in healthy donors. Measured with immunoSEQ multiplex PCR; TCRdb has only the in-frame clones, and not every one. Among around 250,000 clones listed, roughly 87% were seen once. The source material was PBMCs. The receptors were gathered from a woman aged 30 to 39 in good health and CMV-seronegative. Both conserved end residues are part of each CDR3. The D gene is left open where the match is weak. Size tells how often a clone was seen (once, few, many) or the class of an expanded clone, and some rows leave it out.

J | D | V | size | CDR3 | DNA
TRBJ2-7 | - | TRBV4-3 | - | CASSQGSGSSSYEQYF | TGCGCCAGCAGCCAAGGTTCAGGGAGCTCATCCTACGAGCAGTACTTC
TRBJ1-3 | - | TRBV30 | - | CAWSVLAGAGNTIYF | TGTGCCTGGAGTGTACTGGCAGGGGCTGGAAACACCATATATTTT
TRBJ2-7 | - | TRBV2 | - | CASRNAAYEQYF | TGTGCCAGCAGGAACGCGGCCTACGAGCAGTACTTC
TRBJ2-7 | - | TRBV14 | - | CASSPQTGIPYEQYF | TGTGCCAGCAGCCCCCAGACAGGCATCCCCTACGAGCAGTACTTC
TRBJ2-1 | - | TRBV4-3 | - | CASSQEWGHEQFF | TGCGCCAGCAGCCAAGAATGGGGACATGAGCAGTTCTTC
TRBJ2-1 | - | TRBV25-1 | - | CASSVTRRQFF | TGTGCCAGCAGTGTGACTAGACGGCAGTTCTTC
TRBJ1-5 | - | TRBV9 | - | CASSVGSGHQPQHF | TGTGCCAGCAGCGTGGGCTCGGGGCATCAGCCCCAGCATTTT
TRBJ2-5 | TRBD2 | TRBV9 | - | CASSVGLAGGVETQYF | TGTGCCAGCAGCGTAGGACTAGCGGGAGGGGTAGAGACCCAGTACTTC
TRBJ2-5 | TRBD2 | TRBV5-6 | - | CASSLALIAGGNF | TGTGCCAGCAGCTTGGCACTTATCGCGGGAGGGAACTTC
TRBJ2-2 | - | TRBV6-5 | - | CASSHQTGELFF | TGTGCCAGCAGCCATCAAACCGGGGAGCTGTTTTTT
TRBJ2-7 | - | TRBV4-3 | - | CASSQDTTIAYEQYF | TGCGCCAGCAGCCAAGATACGACTATCGCTTACGAGCAGTACTTC
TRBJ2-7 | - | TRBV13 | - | CASSGRTTDTYEQYF | TGTGCCAGCAGCGGACGGACTACAGATACCTACGAGCAGTACTTC
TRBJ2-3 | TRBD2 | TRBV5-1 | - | CASSLVPGLAGEDTQYF | TGCGCCAGCAGCTTGGTCCCGGGACTAGCGGGAGAAGATACGCAGTATTTT
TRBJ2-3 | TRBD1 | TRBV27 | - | CASSFTTGGLDTQYF | TGTGCCAGCAGTTTTACGACAGGGGGCTTAGATACGCAGTATTTT
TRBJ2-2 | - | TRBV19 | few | CASSNPGEAPGELFF | TGTGCCAGTAGTAACCCCGGGGAGGCACCCGGGGAGCTGTTTTTT
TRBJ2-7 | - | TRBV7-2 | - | CASSLDSTVSYEQYF | TGTGCCAGCAGCTTAGATTCGACAGTTTCCTACGAGCAGTACTTC
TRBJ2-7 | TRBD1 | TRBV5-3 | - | CARSLVRDRLYEQYF | TGTGCCAGAAGCTTGGTTCGGGACAGACTCTACGAGCAGTACTTC
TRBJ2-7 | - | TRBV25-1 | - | CASSEVKEQYF | TGTGCCAGCAGTGAAGTGAAGGAGCAGTACTTC
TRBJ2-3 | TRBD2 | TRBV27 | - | CASGFLAGGPDTQYF | TGTGCCAGCGGATTTCTAGCGGGAGGGCCAGATACGCAGTATTTT
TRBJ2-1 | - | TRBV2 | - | CASSVWGKNEQFF | TGTGCCAGCAGTGTCTGGGGGAAGAATGAGCAGTTCTTC
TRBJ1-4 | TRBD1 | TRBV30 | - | CAWSRDRGREKLFF | TGTGCCTGGAGCAGGGACAGGGGGCGGGAAAAACTGTTTTTT
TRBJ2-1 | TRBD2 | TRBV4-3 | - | CASSQLLAGVGNEQFF | TGCGCCAGCAGCCAACTGCTAGCGGGAGTGGGGAATGAGCAGTTCTTC
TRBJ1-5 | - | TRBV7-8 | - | CASSLRGQPQHF | TGTGCCAGCAGCTTACGAGGGCAGCCCCAGCATTTT
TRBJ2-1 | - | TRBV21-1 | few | CASRNTVGVGLYNEQFF | TGTGCCAGCAGGAATACCGTGGGGGTGGGGCTCTACAATGAGCAGTTCTTC
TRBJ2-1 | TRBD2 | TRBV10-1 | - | CASNDLREGQFF | TGCGCCAGCAACGACTTGAGGGAGGGGCAGTTCTTC
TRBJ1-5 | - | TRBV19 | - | CASSIRAAGVSNQPQHF | TGTGCCAGTAGTATTAGGGCAGCGGGGGTGAGCAATCAGCCCCAGCATTTT
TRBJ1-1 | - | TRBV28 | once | CASSGQLAEAFF | TGTGCCAGCAGTGGACAGTTAGCTGAAGCTTTCTTT
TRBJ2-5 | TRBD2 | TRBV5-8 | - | CASSKGLAVVQETQYF | TGTGCCAGCAGCAAGGGACTAGCGGTTGTCCAAGAGACCCAGTACTTC
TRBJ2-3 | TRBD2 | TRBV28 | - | CASSHSGRDPRGTDTQYF | TGTGCCAGCAGCCATAGCGGGAGGGACCCCAGGGGCACAGATACGCAGTATTTT
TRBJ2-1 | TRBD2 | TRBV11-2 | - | CASSHKVLADNNEQFF | TGTGCCAGCAGTCATAAGGTCCTAGCGGATAACAATGAGCAGTTCTTC